Listed below are T cell receptor beta chains from one sample, sequenced in a study of T cell responses to AZD1222 COVID-19 vaccine. Data came from immunoSEQ multiplex PCR; TCRdb stores just in-frame clones and leaves some out. This repertoire shows just under 150,000 clones, 86% found once; its top ten account for less than 6%. This material consisted of peripheral blood, taken 28 days after the second AZD1222 dose. The receptors here all came from an adult who received the AZD1222 COVID-19 vaccine. Each CDR3 is given with its conserved first and last residue. Each record gives: clone size, CDR3 length, J gene, D gene, V gene, CDR3 protein, CDR3 DNA. D genes are given only for firm matches. Clone size is shown for a subset of rows, as once, few, many or a class of expanded clone.

clone size: .; CDR3 length: 14; J gene: TRBJ1-4; D gene: .; V gene: TRBV29-1; CDR3 protein: CSVAPGRGEEKLFF; CDR3 DNA: TGCAGCGTCGCGCCCGGGAGGGGAGAGGAAAAACTGTTTTTT
clone size: once; CDR3 length: 15; J gene: TRBJ2-1; D gene: .; V gene: TRBV9; CDR3 protein: CASSVGGASYNEQFF; CDR3 DNA: TGTGCCAGCAGCGTAGGCGGGGCCTCCTACAATGAGCAGTTCTTC
clone size: .; CDR3 length: 16; J gene: TRBJ2-7; D gene: TRBD1; V gene: TRBV15; CDR3 protein: CATSRDKGTGGYEQYF; CDR3 DNA: TGTGCCACCAGCAGAGATAAAGGGACAGGGGGGTACGAGCAGTACTTC
clone size: .; CDR3 length: 12; J gene: TRBJ2-5; D gene: .; V gene: TRBV12-3/TRBV12-4; CDR3 protein: CASTLGRETQYF; CDR3 DNA: TGTGCCAGCACCCTGGGTCGGGAGACCCAGTACTTC
clone size: .; CDR3 length: 14; J gene: TRBJ1-3; D gene: .; V gene: TRBV10-2; CDR3 protein: CASSDRGSGNTIYF; CDR3 DNA: TGCGCCAGCAGTGATAGGGGCTCTGGAAACACCATATATTTT
clone size: .; CDR3 length: 11; J gene: TRBJ2-5; D gene: .; V gene: TRBV5-6; CDR3 protein: CASSFFETQYF; CDR3 DNA: TGTGCCAGCAGCTTCTTTGAGACCCAGTACTTC
clone size: .; CDR3 length: 10; J gene: TRBJ2-1; D gene: .; V gene: TRBV2; CDR3 protein: CASGGNEQFF; CDR3 DNA: TGTGCCAGCGGGGGAAATGAGCAGTTCTTC
clone size: .; CDR3 length: 14; J gene: TRBJ2-5; D gene: .; V gene: TRBV30; CDR3 protein: CAWKRRGRDGTQYF; CDR3 DNA: TGTGCCTGGAAGCGGCGGGGACGGGATGGGACCCAGTACTTC
clone size: .; CDR3 length: 14; J gene: TRBJ2-3; D gene: TRBD1; V gene: TRBV10-3; CDR3 protein: CAVLGQGVEDTQYF; CDR3 DNA: TGTGCCGTACTGGGACAGGGGGTCGAAGATACGCAGTATTTT
clone size: .; CDR3 length: 12; J gene: TRBJ2-5; D gene: .; V gene: TRBV10-2; CDR3 protein: CASSAQQETQYF; CDR3 DNA: TGCGCCAGCAGTGCCCAGCAAGAGACCCAGTACTTC
clone size: .; CDR3 length: 13; J gene: TRBJ2-5; D gene: .; V gene: TRBV5-6; CDR3 protein: CASGITAGETQYF; CDR3 DNA: TGTGCCAGCGGTATTACAGCGGGAGAGACCCAGTACTTC
clone size: .; CDR3 length: 13; J gene: TRBJ1-2; D gene: TRBD1; V gene: TRBV19; CDR3 protein: CASRTGQGNGYTF; CDR3 DNA: TGTGCCAGTAGAACTGGACAGGGGAATGGCTACACCTTC
clone size: .; CDR3 length: 11; J gene: TRBJ1-2; D gene: .; V gene: TRBV19; CDR3 protein: CASSLDLGYTF; CDR3 DNA: TGTGCCAGTAGTTTGGACCTTGGCTACACCTTC
clone size: .; CDR3 length: 16; J gene: TRBJ1-4; D gene: .; V gene: TRBV11-2; CDR3 protein: CASSPNPGNRDEKLFF; CDR3 DNA: TGTGCCAGCAGCCCCAACCCCGGGAACAGGGATGAAAAACTGTTTTTT
clone size: .; CDR3 length: 13; J gene: TRBJ1-3; D gene: .; V gene: TRBV18; CDR3 protein: CASSPTEGNTIYF; CDR3 DNA: TGTGCCAGCTCTCCGACAGAGGGAAACACCATATATTTT